This T cell receptor beta chain came from a study of cytomegalovirus exposure and HLA in healthy donors. As for the study in general: In an early release, HLA-typed donors contributed 75 million to 85 million unique TCR sequences. Study findings and constraints: The number of N-insertions in an Asian-associated ancestry cluster was reportedly below the approximately 680-donor mean in a later analysis. In a later analysis, most CMV-associated TCR beta chains appeared HLA-restricted. The classifier reportedly diagnosed cytomegalovirus status with high sensitivity and specificity.

A note on this clone: No antigen is known for it.

60 Vbeta and 13 Jbeta primers were used in PCR. Measured with immunoSEQ multiplex PCR; TCRdb has only the in-frame clones, and not every one. The sample contains about 160,000 clones, roughly four fifths of which appear only once. V was pared by 4 bases and J by 4 bases, with 10 bases between. The CDR3 is 13 residues long. Germline loops: CDR1 SGHDN, CDR2 FVKESK. Sequenced input: PBMCs. The genes are TRBV14 and TRBJ1-2, with D possibly matching TRBD1 (5 bases). The sequence was obtained from a woman between 18 and 29 years old in good health and CMV-seronegative. The CDR3 region has the DNA TGTGCCAGCAGCCGAAATACAGGCTATGGCTACACCTTC. Its protein is CASSRNTGYGYTF.